The next 10 T cell receptor beta chains were all read from a single sample in a study of tumor-infiltrating lymphocytes in primary liver carcinoma. The roughly 18-32 mg bulk tissue piece was not sorted before simultaneous RNA and DNA extraction. With a constant-region primer, TCR beta cDNA was made from about 0.5 ug of total RNA. ARM-PCR was slightly modified, and three nested multiplex PCR rounds with it gave rise to the TCR beta libraries. Researchers ran the first two PCR rounds for 10 cycles each with TRBV1-TRBV30 forward primers and a C-beta reverse primer. TCRdb analysed the multiplex PCR reads with MiXCR anew, one entry per CDR3 protein. The repertoire includes 95,000 to 150,000 distinct CDR3 sequences, 64% of them detected once, and around 8.2% sits in the top ten. Material for sequencing was liver tumor tissue from sampling region 3. Subset meaning: tumor region T3, left-lateral pole. These receptors all stem from a woman in her sixties or seventies with primary liver carcinoma and hepatitis B virus infection.

The V gene is TRBV30, the J gene TRBJ2-7; 10 nucleotides match TRBD2. The V gene's germline CDR1 is GTSNPN and CDR2 SVGIG (reference sequence). The CDR3 sequence is 17 residues long. Losses at the gene ends were 0 bases for V and 6 bases for J; bases not matched to a gene: 14. The chain's CDR3 is CAWSVRIKAGGPFEQYF. In DNA form, the CDR3 reads TGTGCCTGGAGTGTACGCATAAAAGCGGGAGGGCCTTTCGAGCAGTACTTC.

Comment on this clonotype: The conserved closing phenylalanine or tryptophan is absent in this CDR3, likely reflecting a read error. V and J are TRBV6-2 or TRBV6-3 and TRBJ2-1; TRBD1 matches at 7 bases. Germline CDR1 MNHEY, CDR2 SVGEGT. This CDR3 region has 15 residues. V shed 6 bases and J 4 bases; nucleotides not matched to a gene: 9. CDR3 nucleotide sequence: TGTGCCAGCAGGGCCACAGGGGTGCGGTACAATGAGCAGTTCCTC. Its protein product is CASRATGVRYNEQFL.

To note about this clonotype: A much larger clone differs by one base, so this may be a read error. J is TRBJ1-6 and V is TRBV6-5, with a possible D match to TRBD1 (6 bases). The germline gives CDR1 MNHEY, CDR2 SVGAGI. The CDR3 consists of 18 residues. The CDR3, as DNA: TGTGCCGGCAGTTCGGGGGGGACCACAGGGATTTGGGGTTCACCCCTCCACTTT. Amino acid sequence: CAGSSGGTTGIWGSPLHF.

Comment on this clonotype: One end of the junction varies from germline; a read error may be responsible. The chain employs TRBV6-5 and TRBJ1-5; D uncertain. This CDR3 has 16 residues. Germline V gives CDR1 MNHEY, CDR2 SVGAGI. CDR3 sequence reads: CASSRSPVYSDQPQHF. CDR3 sequence (DNA): TGTGCCAGCAGCCGAAGTCCAGTATATAGCGATCAGCCCCAGCATTTT.

On this clonotype: A read error may explain this, as a much larger clone is one base away. The rearrangement links TRBV24-1 to TRBJ2-2, with D possibly being TRBD1 or TRBD2 (5 bases each). The CDR3 spans 19 residues. Per germline, CDR1 KGHDR and CDR2 SFDVKD. Here the CDR3 reads CATSDFAVGRVANTRELFF. CDR3 DNA: TGTGCCACCAGTGATTTCGCGGTGGGACGCGTAGCGAACACCAGGGAGCTGTTTTTT.

The rearrangement uses TRBV4-2 and TRBJ1-3; D possibly corresponds to TRBD1 (5 bases). This CDR3 contains 15 residues. Trimming removed 8 bases from V and 4 bases from J, with 18 bases in between. The germline V gene has CDR1 LGHNA and CDR2 YNFKEQ. CDR3 sequence reads: CASGPKGGVGNTIYF. The DNA for the CDR3 is TGTGCCAGCGGCCCTAAGGGAGGGGTCGGAAACACCATATATTTT.

Concerning this clonotype: This sequence may be a read error, since a much larger clone differs from it by one base. J is TRBJ1-4 and V is TRBV6-2 or TRBV6-3; TRBD1 might be the D (6 bases). CDR1 MNHEY and CDR2 SVGEGT come from the germline V gene. The CDR3 loop spans 15 amino acids. The CDR3, as DNA: TGTGTCAGCAAAGAAAGGGACATGGCTAATGAAAAACTGTTTTTT. It is translated as CVSKERDMANEKLFF.

The chain couples TRBV12-3 or TRBV12-4 to TRBJ1-1; D gene ambiguous. Trimming took 3 bases from V and 4 from J, leaving 9 bases between them. The CDR3 is 13 residues long. Here the CDR3 DNA reads TGTGCCAGCAGTTTCGACGGGTTCACTGAAGCTTTCTTT. Its protein is CASSFDGFTEAFF.

Points on this clonotype: Compared with germline, one end of the junction differs, possibly owing to a read error. The chain employs TRBV10-3 and TRBJ2-3, with D unresolved. The CDR3 is made up of 15 amino acids. Germline-derived CDR1 and CDR2 are ENHRY and SYGVKD. CDR3 sequence: CAISESRTRADTQYF. In DNA form, the CDR3 reads TGTGCCATCAGTGAGTCCAGGACCCGCGCAGATACGCAGTATTTC.

This clonotype was detected many times. The CDR3 nucleotides read TGTGCCTTGCAACCCATGAACACTGAAGCTTTCTTT. Its protein is CALQPMNTEAFF. J is TRBJ1-1 and V is TRBV30; D gene ambiguous. Per the germline V gene, CDR1 is GTSNPN and CDR2 is SVGIG (reference sequence). This CDR3 contains 12 residues. Trimming took 7 bases from V and 0 from J, leaving 9 bases between them.